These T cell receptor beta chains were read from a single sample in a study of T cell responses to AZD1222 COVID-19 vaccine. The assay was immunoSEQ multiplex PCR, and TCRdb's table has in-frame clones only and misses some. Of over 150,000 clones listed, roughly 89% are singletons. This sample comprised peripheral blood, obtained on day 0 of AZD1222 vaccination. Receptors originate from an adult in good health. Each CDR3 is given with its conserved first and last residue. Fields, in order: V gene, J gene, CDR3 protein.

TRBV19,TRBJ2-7,CASSNREYEQYF
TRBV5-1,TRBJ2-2,CASIPEGTGELFF
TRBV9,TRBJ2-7,CASSAGHEALEQYF
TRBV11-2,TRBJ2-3,CASSPGYGSADTQYF
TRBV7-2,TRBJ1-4,CASSLVWGTNEKLFF
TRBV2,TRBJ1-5,CASSPGQGQPQHF
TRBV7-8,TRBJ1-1,CASSLSTGGFTEAFF
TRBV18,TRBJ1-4,CASSPYNEKLFF
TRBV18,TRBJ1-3,CASSPTDRGTGNTIYF
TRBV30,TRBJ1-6,CAGAQGYNSPLHF
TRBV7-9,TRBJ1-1,CASSLIGTGRMNTEAFF
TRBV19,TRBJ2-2,CASSPQGAPNTGELFF
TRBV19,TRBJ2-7,CASSISPSGSYEQYF
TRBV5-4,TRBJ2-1,CASSLGTRAPRNEQFF
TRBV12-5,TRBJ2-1,CASAGAGYSYNEQFF
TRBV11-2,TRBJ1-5,CASSLAAGRNQPQHF
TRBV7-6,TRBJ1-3,CASSLEPEGTGNTIYF
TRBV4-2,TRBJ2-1,CASSHAVLAEGVEQFF
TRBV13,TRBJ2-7,CASSSGTGGPYEQYF
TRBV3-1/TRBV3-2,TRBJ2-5,CASSRLLERYQETQYF
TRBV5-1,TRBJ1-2,CASSLRTGALYGYTF
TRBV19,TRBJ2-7,CASSYAGAYEQYF
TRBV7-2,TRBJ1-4,CASSLASRRMHIANEKLFF
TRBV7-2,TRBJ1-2,CASSFHSVEGYTF
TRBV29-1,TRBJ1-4,CSVGKTNEKLFF
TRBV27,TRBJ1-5,CASSSYRGQPQHF
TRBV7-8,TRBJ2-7,CASSPPDSGSPYEQYF
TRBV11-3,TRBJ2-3,CASSPRSGSPGDTQYF
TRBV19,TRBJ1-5,CASSRTGRSNQPQHF
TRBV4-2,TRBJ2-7,CASTYAVGGSYEQYF
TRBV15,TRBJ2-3,CATSRGLYTDTQYF
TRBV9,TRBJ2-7,CASSVGRKDWQYF
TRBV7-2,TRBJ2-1,CASSLLAGGPYNEQFF
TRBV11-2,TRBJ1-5,CASSRGQGRNQPQHF
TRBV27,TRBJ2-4,CASRDRGSKNIQYF
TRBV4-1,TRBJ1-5,CASSQDSGGATNQPQHF
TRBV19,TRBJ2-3,CASSIAASGTDTQYF
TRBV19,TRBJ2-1,CASSIGGRALYNEQFF
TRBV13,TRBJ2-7,CASSWRGTSGFEQYF
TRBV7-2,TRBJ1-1,CASSSQPTPNTEAFF
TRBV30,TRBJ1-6,CAWDIYNSPLHF
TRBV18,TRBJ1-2,CASSPGQSYGYTF
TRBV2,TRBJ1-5,CASNQGEGQPQHF
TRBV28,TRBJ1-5,CASKTALNQPQHF
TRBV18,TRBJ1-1,CASSLNRGLRNTEAFF
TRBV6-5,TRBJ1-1,CASSYPGAGNTEAFF
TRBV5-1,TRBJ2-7,CASSLDRRSYEQYF
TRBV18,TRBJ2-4,CASSPLHAVSTDIQYF
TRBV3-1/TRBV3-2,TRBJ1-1,CASSQDHGSTEAFF
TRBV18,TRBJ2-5,CASSPSSYQETQYF
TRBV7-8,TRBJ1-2,CASSSHFGGLVYGYTF
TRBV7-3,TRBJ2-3,CASSLTGPTDTQYF
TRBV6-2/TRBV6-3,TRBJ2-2,CASSYSRGRWELFF
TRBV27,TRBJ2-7,CASSWSGTGNYEQYF